The sample holds a few counts of the clone carrying this T cell receptor (beta chain). The target antigen is unknown. Trimming took 2 bases from V and 3 from J; bases not matched to a gene: 5. Germline V CDR1 and CDR2: SQVTM, ANQGSEA. This CDR3 is 14 amino acids long. Cell sorting via CD45RO/CCR7/CD25/CD127/CD95/CD27 was performed to obtain CD4+ naive, central memory, regulatory and stem cell-like memory cells. TCRB transcripts that were expressed got sequenced, as all of the isolated RNA had been reverse transcribed. TCRdb's copy holds only in-frame clones and misses some; the assay was immunoSEQ multiplex PCR. The sample shows around 180,000 clones, around 8% of them seen only once. The data belong to a study of beta chain features in type 1 diabetes. On the study more broadly: All samples combined gave about 100 million sorted cells for examination.

Notes on the study in general: Within each of all four CD4+ subsets, Type 1 diabetes patients had TCRB CDR3s that were moderately but significantly shorter.

The sequencing input was central memory CD4+ T cells from blood. This chain links TRBV29-1 with TRBJ1-1, with 8 bases lining up with TRBD1. This receptor was taken from a middle-aged woman with type 1 diabetes. The CDR3 DNA reads as TGCAGCGTTGAACAGGGGGCTTGGGACACTGAAGCTTTCTTT. Translated, it gives CSVEQGAWDTEAFF. Using reference TRBV29-1 and TRBJ1-1 for the parts outside the CDR3, the full variable domain is SAVISQKPSRDICQRGTSLTIQCQVDSQVTMMFWYRQQPGQSLTLIATANQGSEATYESGFVIDKFPISRPNLTFSTLTVSNMSPEDSSIYLCSVEQGAWDTEAFFGQGTRLTVV.